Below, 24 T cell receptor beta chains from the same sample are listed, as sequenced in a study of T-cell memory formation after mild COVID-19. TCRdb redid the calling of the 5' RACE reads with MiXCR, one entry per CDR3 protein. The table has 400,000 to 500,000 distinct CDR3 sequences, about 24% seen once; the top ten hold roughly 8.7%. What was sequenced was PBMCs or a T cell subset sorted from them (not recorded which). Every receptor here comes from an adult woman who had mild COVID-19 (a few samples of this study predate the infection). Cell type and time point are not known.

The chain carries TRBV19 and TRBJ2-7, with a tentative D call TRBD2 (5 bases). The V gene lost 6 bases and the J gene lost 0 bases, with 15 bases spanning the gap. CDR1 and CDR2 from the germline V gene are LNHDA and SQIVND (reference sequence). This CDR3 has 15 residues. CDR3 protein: CASSPGISGSYEQYF. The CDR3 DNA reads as TGTGCCAGTAGCCCGGGAATCTCGGGCTCCTACGAGCAGTACTTC. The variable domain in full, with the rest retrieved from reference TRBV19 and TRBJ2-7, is DGGITQSPKYLFRKEGQNVTLSCEQNLNHDAMYWYRQDPGQGLRLIYYSQIVNDFQKGDIAEGYSVSREKKESFPLTVTSAQKNPTAFYLCASSPGISGSYEQYFGPGTRLTVT.

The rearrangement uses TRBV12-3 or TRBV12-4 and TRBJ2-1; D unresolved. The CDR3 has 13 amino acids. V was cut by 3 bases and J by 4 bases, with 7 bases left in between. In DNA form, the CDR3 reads TGTGCCAGCAGTTTGGGATTTTACAATGAGCAGTTCTTC. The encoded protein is CASSLGFYNEQFF.

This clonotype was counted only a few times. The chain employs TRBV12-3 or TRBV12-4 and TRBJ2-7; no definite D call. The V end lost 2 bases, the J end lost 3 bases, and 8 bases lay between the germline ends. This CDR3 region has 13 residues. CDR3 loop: CASSLSNRYEQYF. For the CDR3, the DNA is TGTGCCAGCAGTTTAAGCAACCGCTACGAGCAGTACTTC.

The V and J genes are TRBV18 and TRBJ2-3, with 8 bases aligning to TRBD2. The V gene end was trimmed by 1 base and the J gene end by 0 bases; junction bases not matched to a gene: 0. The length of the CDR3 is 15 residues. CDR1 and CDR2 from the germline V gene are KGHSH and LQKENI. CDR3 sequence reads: CASSPQRESTDTQYF. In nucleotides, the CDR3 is TGTGCCAGCTCACCACAGCGGGAGAGCACAGATACGCAGTATTTT.

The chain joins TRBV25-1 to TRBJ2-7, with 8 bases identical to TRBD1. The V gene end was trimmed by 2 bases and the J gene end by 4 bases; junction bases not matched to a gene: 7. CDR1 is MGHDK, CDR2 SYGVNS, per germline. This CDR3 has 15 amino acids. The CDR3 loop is CASSEGNRGVYEQYF. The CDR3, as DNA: TGTGCCAGCAGTGAAGGTAACAGGGGGGTGTACGAGCAGTACTTC.

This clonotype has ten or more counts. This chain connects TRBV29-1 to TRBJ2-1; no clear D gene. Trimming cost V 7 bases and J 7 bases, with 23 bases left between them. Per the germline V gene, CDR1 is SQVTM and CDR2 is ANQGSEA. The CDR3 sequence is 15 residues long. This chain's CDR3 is CSARPRVGWKNEQFF. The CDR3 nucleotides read TGCAGCGCCCGACCGAGAGTAGGGTGGAAGAATGAGCAGTTCTTC.

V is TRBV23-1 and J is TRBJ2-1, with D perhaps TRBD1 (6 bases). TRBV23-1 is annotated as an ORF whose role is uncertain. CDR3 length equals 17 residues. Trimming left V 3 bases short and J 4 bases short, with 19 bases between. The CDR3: CASSHYSRDKAYNEQFF. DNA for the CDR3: TGCGCCAGCAGTCACTACTCCCGGGACAAAGCATACAATGAGCAGTTCTTC.

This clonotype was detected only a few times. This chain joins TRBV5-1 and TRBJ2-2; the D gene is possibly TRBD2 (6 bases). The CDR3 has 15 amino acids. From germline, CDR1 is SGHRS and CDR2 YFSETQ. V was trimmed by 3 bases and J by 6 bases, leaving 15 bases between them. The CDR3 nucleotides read TGCGCCAGCAGCTCCCCCGGAGGGACTCCCGGGGAGCTGTTTTTT. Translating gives CASSSPGGTPGELFF.

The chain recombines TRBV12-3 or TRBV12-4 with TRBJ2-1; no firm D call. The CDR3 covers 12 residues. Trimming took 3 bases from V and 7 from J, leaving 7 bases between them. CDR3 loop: CASSLRTNEQFF. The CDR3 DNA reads TGTGCCAGCAGTTTGCGCACAAATGAGCAGTTCTTC.

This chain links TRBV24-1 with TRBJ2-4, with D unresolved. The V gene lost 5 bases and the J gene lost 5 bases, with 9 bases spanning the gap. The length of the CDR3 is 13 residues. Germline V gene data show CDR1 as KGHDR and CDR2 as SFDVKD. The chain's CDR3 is CATSGLSENIQYF. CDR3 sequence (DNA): TGTGCCACCAGTGGTCTAAGCGAAAACATTCAGTACTTC.

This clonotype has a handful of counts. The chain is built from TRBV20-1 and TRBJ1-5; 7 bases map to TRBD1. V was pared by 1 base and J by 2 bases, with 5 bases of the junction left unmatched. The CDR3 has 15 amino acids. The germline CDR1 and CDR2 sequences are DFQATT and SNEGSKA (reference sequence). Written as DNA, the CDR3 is TGCAGTGCTAGAGCGACAGGGTACCGCAATCAGCCCCAGCATTTT. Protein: CSARATGYRNQPQHF.

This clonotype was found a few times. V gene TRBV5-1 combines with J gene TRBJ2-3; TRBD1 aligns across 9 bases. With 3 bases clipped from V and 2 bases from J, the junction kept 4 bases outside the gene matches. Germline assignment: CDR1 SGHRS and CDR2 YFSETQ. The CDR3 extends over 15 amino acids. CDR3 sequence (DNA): TGCGCCAGCAGCTGGGGGGACAGGGCCACAGATACGCAGTATTTT. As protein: CASSWGDRATDTQYF.

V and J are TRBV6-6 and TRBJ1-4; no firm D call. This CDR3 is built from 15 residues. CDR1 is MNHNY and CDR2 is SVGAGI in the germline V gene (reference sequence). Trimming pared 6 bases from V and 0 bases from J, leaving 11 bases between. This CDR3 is CASRHTVATNEKLFF. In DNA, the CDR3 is TGTGCCAGCAGACACACAGTTGCAACTAATGAAAAACTGTTTTTT.

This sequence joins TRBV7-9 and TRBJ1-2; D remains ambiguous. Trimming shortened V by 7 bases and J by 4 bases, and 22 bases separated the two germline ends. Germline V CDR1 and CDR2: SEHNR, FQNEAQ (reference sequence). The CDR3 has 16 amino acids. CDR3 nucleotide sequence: TGTGCCAGCACCCCCGGCTACTCGGGTGACCCCTATGGCTACACCTTC. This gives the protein CASTPGYSGDPYGYTF. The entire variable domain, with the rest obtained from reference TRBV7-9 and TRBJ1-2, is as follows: DTGVSQNPRHKITKRGQNVTFRCDPISEHNRLYWYRQTLGQGPEFLTYFQNEAQLEKSRLLSDRFSAERPKGSFSTLEIQRTEQGDSAMYLCASTPGYSGDPYGYTFGSGTRLTVV.

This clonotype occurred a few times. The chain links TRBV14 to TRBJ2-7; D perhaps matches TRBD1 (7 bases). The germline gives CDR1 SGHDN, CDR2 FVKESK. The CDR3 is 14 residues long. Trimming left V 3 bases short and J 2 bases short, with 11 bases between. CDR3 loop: CASSQTGRPYEQYF. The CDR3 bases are TGTGCCAGCAGCCAGACAGGGAGGCCCTACGAGCAGTACTTC.

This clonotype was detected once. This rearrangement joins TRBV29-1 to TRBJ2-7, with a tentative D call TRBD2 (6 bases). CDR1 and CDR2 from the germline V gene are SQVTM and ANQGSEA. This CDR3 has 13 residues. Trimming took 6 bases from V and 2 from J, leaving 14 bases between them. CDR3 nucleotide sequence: TGCAGCGTCCCCGGGACTGGGCCCTACGAGCAGTACTTC. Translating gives CSVPGTGPYEQYF.

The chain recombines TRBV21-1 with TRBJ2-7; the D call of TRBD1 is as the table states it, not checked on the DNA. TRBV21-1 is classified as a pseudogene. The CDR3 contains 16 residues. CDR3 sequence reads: CASSKTRDRTSYEQYF. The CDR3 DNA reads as TGTGCCAGCAGCAAAACGAGGGACAGGACCTCCTACGAGCAGTACTTC.

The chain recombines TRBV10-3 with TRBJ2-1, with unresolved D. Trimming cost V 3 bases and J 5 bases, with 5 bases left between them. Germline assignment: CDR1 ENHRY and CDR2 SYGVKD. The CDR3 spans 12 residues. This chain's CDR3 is CAISDRNNEQFF. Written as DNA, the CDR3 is TGTGCCATCAGTGATAGGAACAATGAGCAGTTCTTC.

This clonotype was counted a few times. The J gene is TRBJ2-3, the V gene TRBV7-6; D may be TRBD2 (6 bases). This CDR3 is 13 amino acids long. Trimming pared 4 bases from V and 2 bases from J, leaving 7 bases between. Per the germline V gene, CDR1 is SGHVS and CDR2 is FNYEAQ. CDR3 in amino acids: CASSWDFTDTQYF. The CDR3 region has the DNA TGTGCCAGCAGCTGGGACTTCACAGATACGCAGTATTTT.

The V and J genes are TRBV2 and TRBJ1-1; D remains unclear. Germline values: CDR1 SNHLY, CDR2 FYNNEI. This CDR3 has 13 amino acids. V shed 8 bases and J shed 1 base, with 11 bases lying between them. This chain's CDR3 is CASLKSGNTEAFF. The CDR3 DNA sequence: TGTGCCAGCCTCAAGTCCGGGAACACTGAAGCTTTCTTT.

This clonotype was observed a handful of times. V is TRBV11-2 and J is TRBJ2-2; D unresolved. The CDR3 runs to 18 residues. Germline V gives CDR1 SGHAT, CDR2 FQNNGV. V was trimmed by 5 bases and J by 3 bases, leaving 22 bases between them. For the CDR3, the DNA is TGTGCCAGCAGCCTCGACTCAACGTGGAGAGGTTACACCGGGGAGCTGTTTTTT. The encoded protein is CASSLDSTWRGYTGELFF.

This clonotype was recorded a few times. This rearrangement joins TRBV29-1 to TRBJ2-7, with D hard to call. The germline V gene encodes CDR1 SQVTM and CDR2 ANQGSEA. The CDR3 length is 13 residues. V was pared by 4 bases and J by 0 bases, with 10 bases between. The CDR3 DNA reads TGCAGCGTTGTAGTAGCAGGCTCCTACGAGCAGTACTTC. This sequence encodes CSVVVAGSYEQYF.

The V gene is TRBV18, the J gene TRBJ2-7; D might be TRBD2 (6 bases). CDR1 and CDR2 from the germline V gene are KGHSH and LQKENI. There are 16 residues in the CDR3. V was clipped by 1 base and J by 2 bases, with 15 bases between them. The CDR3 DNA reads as TGTGCCAGCTCACCACTCGCGCGGGGCACAGCCTACGAGCAGTACTTC. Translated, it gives CASSPLARGTAYEQYF.

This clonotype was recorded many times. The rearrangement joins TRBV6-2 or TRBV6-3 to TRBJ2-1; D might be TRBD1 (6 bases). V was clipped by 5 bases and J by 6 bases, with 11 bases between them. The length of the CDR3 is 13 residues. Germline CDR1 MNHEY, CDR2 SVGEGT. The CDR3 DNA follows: TGTGCCAGCAGTCGACAGGATGTCAATGAGCAGTTCTTC. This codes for CASSRQDVNEQFF.